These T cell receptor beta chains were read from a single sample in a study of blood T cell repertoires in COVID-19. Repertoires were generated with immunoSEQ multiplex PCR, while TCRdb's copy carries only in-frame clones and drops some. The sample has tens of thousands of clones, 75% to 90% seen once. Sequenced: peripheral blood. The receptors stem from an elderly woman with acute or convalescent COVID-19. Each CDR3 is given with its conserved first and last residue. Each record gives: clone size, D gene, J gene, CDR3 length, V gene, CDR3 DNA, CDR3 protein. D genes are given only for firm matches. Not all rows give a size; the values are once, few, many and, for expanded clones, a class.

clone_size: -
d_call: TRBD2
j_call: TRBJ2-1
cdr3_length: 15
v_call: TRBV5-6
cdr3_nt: TGTGCCAGCAGCTTGTGGCGGGGGGGTTACAATGAGCAGTTCTTC
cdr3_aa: CASSLWRGGYNEQFF

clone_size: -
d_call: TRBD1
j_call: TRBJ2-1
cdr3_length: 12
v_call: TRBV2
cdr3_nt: TGTGCCAGCTTAGACAGGGGGAATGAGCAGTTCTTC
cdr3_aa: CASLDRGNEQFF

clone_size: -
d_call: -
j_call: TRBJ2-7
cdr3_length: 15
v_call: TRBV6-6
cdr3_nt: TGTGCCAGCAGTTACTCGAGTGGATTAGCATACGAGCAGTACTTC
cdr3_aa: CASSYSSGLAYEQYF

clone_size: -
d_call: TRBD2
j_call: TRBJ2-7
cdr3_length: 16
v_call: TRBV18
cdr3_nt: TGTGCCAGCTCCGAGTCACAAAAGCGGGACTCCTACGAGCAGTACTTC
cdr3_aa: CASSESQKRDSYEQYF

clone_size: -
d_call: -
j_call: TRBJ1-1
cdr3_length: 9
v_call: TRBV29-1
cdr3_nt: TGCAGCGTCGACACTGAAGCTTTCTTT
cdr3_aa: CSVDTEAFF

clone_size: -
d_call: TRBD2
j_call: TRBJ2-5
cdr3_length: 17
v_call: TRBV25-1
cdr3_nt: TGTGCCAGCAGTGAAGTCAGACTAGCGGGAGCGAAAGAGACCCAGTACTTC
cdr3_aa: CASSEVRLAGAKETQYF

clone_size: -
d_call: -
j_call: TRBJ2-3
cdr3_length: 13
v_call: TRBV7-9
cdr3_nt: TGTGCCAGCAGCCCTCGGGGCACAGATACGCAGTATTTT
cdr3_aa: CASSPRGTDTQYF

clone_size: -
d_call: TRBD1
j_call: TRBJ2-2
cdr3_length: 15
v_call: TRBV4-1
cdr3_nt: TGCGCCAGCAGCCAGGAGACAGGGTACGGCGGGGAGCTGTTTTTT
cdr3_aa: CASSQETGYGGELFF

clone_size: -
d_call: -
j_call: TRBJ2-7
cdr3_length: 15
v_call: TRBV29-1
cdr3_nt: TGCAGCATCAGTGGCCTCGACGGGAGCTCCTACGAGCAGTACTTC
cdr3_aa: CSISGLDGSSYEQYF

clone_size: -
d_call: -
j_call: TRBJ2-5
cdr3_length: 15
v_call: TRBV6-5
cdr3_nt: TGTGCCAGCAGTTACTCGAAAGGGGGAGGGGAGACCCAGTACTTC
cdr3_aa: CASSYSKGGGETQYF

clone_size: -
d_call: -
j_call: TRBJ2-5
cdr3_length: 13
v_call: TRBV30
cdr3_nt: TGTGCCTGGAGTCGCGGTCCGAGGGAGACCCAGTACTTC
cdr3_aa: CAWSRGPRETQYF

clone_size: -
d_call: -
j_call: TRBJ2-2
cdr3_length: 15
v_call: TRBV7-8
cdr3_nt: TGTGCCAGCAGCTTAGCGACTCCCAACACCGGGGAGCTGTTTTTT
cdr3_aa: CASSLATPNTGELFF

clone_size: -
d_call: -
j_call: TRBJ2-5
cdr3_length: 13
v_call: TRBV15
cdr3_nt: TGTGCCACCAGCAGACAGAACCAAGAGACCCAGTACTTC
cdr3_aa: CATSRQNQETQYF

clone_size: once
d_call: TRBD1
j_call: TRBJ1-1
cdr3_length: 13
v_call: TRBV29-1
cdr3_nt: TGCAGCGTCCACAGGGGGCAGAGCACTGAAGCTTTCTTT
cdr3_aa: CSVHRGQSTEAFF

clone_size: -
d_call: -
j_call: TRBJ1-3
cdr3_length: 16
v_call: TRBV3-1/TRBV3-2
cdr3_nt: TGTGCCAGCAGCCTCCAAGGGGGGGGATTTGGAAACACCATATATTTT
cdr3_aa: CASSLQGGGFGNTIYF